What follows are 2 T cell receptor beta chains derived from one specimen sequenced in a study of blood T cell repertoires in COVID-19. Libraries were prepared by immunoSEQ multiplex PCR; TCRdb keeps only in-frame clonotypes and omits some of them. The sample carries approximately 300,000 clones, more than 85% recorded once. The sequenced material came from PBMCs or T cells enriched from blood (not recorded which). The receptors stem from a woman aged 25-40 years who had recovered from COVID-19.

The V call is TRBV10-3, the J call TRBJ1-2, with D tentatively TRBD1 (6 bases). CDR3 length: 13 residues. V lost 0 bases, J lost 8 bases, and 10 bases lay in between. CDR1 and CDR2 from the germline V gene are ENHRY and SYGVKD. The CDR3 DNA is TGTGCCATCAGTGAGTCCACAGGGAGAGGCTACACCTTC. The encoded protein is CAISESTGRGYTF.

The rearrangement links TRBV28 to TRBJ1-3, with TRBD1 matching over 8 bases. The CDR3 spans 15 residues. Looked up from germline, CDR1 is MDHEN and CDR2 is SYDVKM. J lost 4 bases, V lost 6 bases, and 8 bases had no gene match. Here the CDR3 reads CASSPGTGTGNTIYF. In DNA, the CDR3 is TGTGCCAGCAGCCCCGGGACAGGCACGGGAAACACCATATATTTT.